The source of this TCR beta chain is a study of cytomegalovirus exposure and HLA in healthy donors. Study results and caveats: HLA-A and HLA-B allele assignments for most subjects were reportedly predicted accurately using TCR beta sequences. Compared with the approximately 680-donor mean, an Asian-associated ancestry cluster reportedly had fewer N-insertions, according to a later analysis. At a 0.05 false discovery rate, a later analysis found about 17,000 TCR beta sequences to be associated with HLA alleles. Researchers reported in a later analysis that a missense DCLRE1C variant was tied to TCR beta V- and J-gene trimming.

Details on this clone: The target antigen is unknown.

PCR amplification relied on 60 Vbeta primers (plus 13 Jbeta primers). The repertoire was sequenced with immunoSEQ multiplex PCR; TCRdb's copy has only in-frame clones and lacks some. The repertoire includes some 100,000 clones, approximately 81% of them detected once, and 4.1% sits in the top ten. The clonotype comes from a female donor in good health and CMV-seropositive. The sample comprised PBMCs.

The CDR3 nucleotides are TGTGCCAGCAGTGAAAGCGAACAGCCCCAGCATTTT. Its translation: CASSESEQPQHF. The chain joins TRBV6-1 to TRBJ1-5; unclear D gene. Germline V gives CDR1 MNHNS, CDR2 SASEGT. Trimming removed 2 bases at V and 7 bases at J, with 6 bases between. The CDR3 has 12 residues.